The following is a T cell receptor (beta chain) sequence with its context. The CDR3 is made up of 14 amino acids. CDR1 is LNHDA, CDR2 SQIVND, per germline (reference sequence). The ends were cut back, 10 bases at V and 7 bases at J, with 22 bases in the middle. The record originates from a study of Ad26.COV2.S vaccination and SARS-CoV-2 variants. As for the study in general: Among those in the COV1001 Ad26.COV2.S trial arm was the donor.

Sample treatment: around 19 received Ad26.COV2.S at low or high dose, single or two shots; a few received placebo; per-sample allocation not given. Day 63 after the first vaccine or placebo injection was the time point for sampling. Clones were read by immunoSEQ multiplex PCR, and TCRdb kept only the in-frame ones, dropping some. Of fewer than 600,000 clones detected, about 89% appear once; the ten largest clones hold 1.5% to 2%. The source is a person aged 18-65 years who received the Ad26.COV2.S COVID-19 vaccine or a placebo. This chain uses TRBV19 with TRBJ2-5, with D maybe TRBD2 (7 bases). The sample was peripheral blood, taken in a trial of Ad26.COV2.S vaccine versus placebo. The CDR3, as DNA: TGTGCCACCAAGGAGGGGGGGCTGTATGGGACCCAGTACTTC. Amino acids: CATKEGGLYGTQYF.